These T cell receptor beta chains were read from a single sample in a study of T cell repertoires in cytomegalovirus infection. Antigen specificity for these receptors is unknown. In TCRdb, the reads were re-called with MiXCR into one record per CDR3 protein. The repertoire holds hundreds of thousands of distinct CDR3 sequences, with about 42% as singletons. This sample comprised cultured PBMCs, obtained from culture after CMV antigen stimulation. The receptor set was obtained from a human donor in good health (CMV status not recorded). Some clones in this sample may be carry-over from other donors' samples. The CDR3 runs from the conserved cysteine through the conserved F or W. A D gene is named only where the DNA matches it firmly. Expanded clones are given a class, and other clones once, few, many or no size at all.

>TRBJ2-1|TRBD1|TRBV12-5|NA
CASGQGYEQFF
TGTGCTAGTGGACAGGGGTATGAGCAGTTCTTC
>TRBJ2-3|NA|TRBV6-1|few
CASSSQGITDTQYF
TGTGCCAGCAGTAGCCAGGGGATCACAGATACGCAGTATTTT
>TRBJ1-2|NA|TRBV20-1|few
CSARDTGTSRGYTF
TGCAGTGCTAGAGATACCGGGACATCTCGCGGCTACACCTTC
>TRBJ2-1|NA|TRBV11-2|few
CASSPQGDNEQFF
TGTGCCAGCAGCCCCCAGGGAGACAATGAGCAGTTCTTC
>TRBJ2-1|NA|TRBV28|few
CASSSVGYNEQFF
TGTGCCAGCAGTTCGGTGGGTTACAATGAGCAGTTCTTC
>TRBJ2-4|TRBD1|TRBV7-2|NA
CASRTRTGVENIQYF
TGTGCCAGCAGAACCCGCACAGGGGTCGAAAACATTCAGTACTTC
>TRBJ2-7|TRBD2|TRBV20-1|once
CSAIGLAGGLRIYEQYF
TGCAGTGCTATAGGGCTAGCGGGAGGGCTAAGAATTTACGAGCAGTACTTC
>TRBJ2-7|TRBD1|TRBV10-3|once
CAISKDRGFYEQYF
TGTGCCATCAGTAAGGACAGGGGTTTTTACGAGCAGTACTTC
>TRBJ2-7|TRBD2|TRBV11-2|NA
CASSGGWGLAGGGQYF
TGTGCCAGCAGCGGGGGATGGGGACTAGCGGGAGGGGGGCAGTACTTC
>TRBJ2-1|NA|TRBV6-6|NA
CASSPYENEQFF
TGTGCCAGCAGCCCCTATGAAAATGAGCAGTTCTTC
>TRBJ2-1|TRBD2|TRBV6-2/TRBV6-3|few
CASQRLAGNSEQFF
TGTGCCAGCCAAAGACTAGCGGGTAATAGTGAGCAGTTCTTC
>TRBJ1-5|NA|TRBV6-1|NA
CASSEGRNQPQHF
TGTGCCAGCAGTGAAGGACGGAATCAGCCCCAGCATTTT
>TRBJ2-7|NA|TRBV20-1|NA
CSASSTYEQYF
TGCAGTGCTAGTTCCACCTACGAGCAGTACTTC
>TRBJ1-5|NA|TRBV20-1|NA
CSARPGDAQPQHF
TGCAGTGCTAGACCGGGGGATGCTCAGCCCCAGCATTTT
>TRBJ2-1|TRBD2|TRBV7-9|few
CASSAPSGAYNEQFF
TGTGCCAGCAGCGCTCCTAGCGGGGCCTACAATGAGCAGTTCTTC
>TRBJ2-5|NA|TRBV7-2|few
CASTKKGETQYF
TGTGCCAGCACCAAAAAAGGGGAGACCCAGTACTTC
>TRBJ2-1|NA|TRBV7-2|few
CASSFGPGNEQFF
TGTGCCAGCAGCTTCGGCCCCGGGAATGAGCAGTTCTTC
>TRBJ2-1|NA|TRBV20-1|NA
CSARTPGSYNEQFF
TGCAGTGCTAGGACCCCGGGCTCCTACAATGAGCAGTTCTTC